This TCR beta chain was retrieved from a study of T cell responses to AZD1222 COVID-19 vaccine. Whole-study results and caveats: Clonal diversity was possibly underestimated, and white British individuals and females predominated among donors.

The table came from immunoSEQ multiplex PCR; TCRdb's copy has only in-frame clones and leaves some out. The data show more than 150,000 clones, approximately 90% seen once. The V end was cut by 6 bases, the J end by 4 bases, with 10 bases between. Germline CDR1 is MNHEY and CDR2 is SMNVEV (reference sequence). This CDR3 region has 13 residues. This clone is a singleton in its sample. As yet, its antigen is unknown. This sequence joins TRBV27 and TRBJ1-5; no firm D call. Sequenced here: peripheral blood, sampled on day 0 of AZD1222 vaccination. The TCR was taken from an adult in good health. This CDR3 reads CASSPGFNQPQHF. The DNA of the CDR3 is TGTGCCAGCAGCCCGGGCTTTAATCAGCCCCAGCATTTT.